One TCR beta chain is described in this entry. The target antigen is unknown. This record comes from a study of cytomegalovirus exposure and HLA in healthy donors. General study findings and limits: In a later analysis, productive TCRs from donors in an Asian-associated ancestry cluster reportedly carried fewer N-insertions than the cohort mean. Previously analyzed data showed that most TCR beta V segments were productive at a frequency of about 87% or about 30%. Of the V segments, some could not be distinguished, including TRBV6-2 and TRBV6-3, and were excluded.

PCR used 60 Vbeta primers and 13 Jbeta primers. The table came from immunoSEQ multiplex PCR; TCRdb's copy has only in-frame clones and leaves some out. This table has 100,000 or so clones, 70% to 85% appearing once. This cohort consisted of healthy bone marrow donors. The germline V and J ends were trimmed by 5 bases and 9 bases, with 20 bases remaining between them. Germline V gene lookup returns CDR1 SGHAT and CDR2 FQNNGV. CDR3 size: 14 residues. The sequence derives from a woman aged 18-29 years in good health and CMV-seronegative. The chain joins TRBV11-2 to TRBJ2-7; tentative D call: TRBD1 (5 bases). The sample consisted of PBMCs. CDR3 DNA: TGTGCCAGCAGCCCCCAGGTAGGGGTCCCTGGGCAGTACTTC. It translates to CASSPQVGVPGQYF.